This paragraph reports one T cell receptor (beta chain). The data derive from a study of CD8+CD57+ T cells in acquired aplastic anemia. Whole-study context: Sorted CD4+ and CD8+ cell DNA averaged roughly 3 ug.

Genomic DNA, serving as template, underwent TCR beta VDJ and CDR3 profiling. TCRdb analysed the reads with MiXCR anew, one entry per CDR3 protein. The sample has approximately 470,000 distinct CDR3 sequences, approximately 33% seen once. The CDR3 runs 18 residues. V lost 1 base, J lost 4 bases, and 14 bases stayed unmatched. Germline assignment: CDR1 DFQATT and CDR2 SNEGSKA (reference sequence). Patients chosen for sequencing had shown CD8+CD57+ cell expansion by flow cytometry. Specimen: sorted CD4+, CD8+, or CD8+CD57+ T cells (not recorded which) from PBMCs. The rearrangement joins TRBV20-1 to TRBJ1-5; 9 positions agree with TRBD1. The sequence derives from a human donor with aplastic anemia. DNA for the CDR3: TGCAGTGCTAGAGTAACGGGACAGGGTCTCTCTGGGAATCAGCCCCAGCATTTT. Its protein product is CSARVTGQGLSGNQPQHF.